The rows below give T cell receptor beta chains drawn from one sample of a study of blood T cell repertoires in COVID-19. This table comes from immunoSEQ multiplex PCR, and its TCRdb copy is limited to in-frame clones, with some not included. The sample holds a few hundred thousand clones, more than 75% seen once. The material sequenced was PBMCs or T cells enriched from blood (not recorded which). These TCRs come from a woman aged 45 to 65 who had been exposed to COVID-19. CDR3s include the opening cysteine and the closing phenylalanine or tryptophan. A D gene is named only where the DNA matches it firmly. A row's size may be missing; if present it is once, few, many or a size class.

size,V,J,D,CDR3,DNA
-,TRBV19,TRBJ2-7,-,CASSPTGGFYEQYF,TGTGCCAGTAGTCCTACGGGGGGCTTTTACGAGCAGTACTTC
-,TRBV5-5,TRBJ1-2,-,CASSLRGMGIRDGYTF,TGTGCCAGCAGCTTGAGGGGTATGGGGATCCGGGATGGCTACACCTTC
few,TRBV3-1/TRBV3-2,TRBJ1-2,TRBD1,CASSQFRDRSNYGYTF,TGTGCCAGCAGCCAATTCCGGGACAGATCTAACTATGGCTACACCTTC
-,TRBV11-3,TRBJ1-1,-,CASSLRQQTEAFF,TGTGCCAGCAGCTTAAGACAACAAACTGAAGCTTTCTTT
-,TRBV7-9,TRBJ1-1,TRBD1,CASSSAGQGNTEAFF,TGTGCCAGCAGCTCGGCGGGACAGGGAAACACTGAAGCTTTCTTT
-,TRBV7-9,TRBJ1-3,TRBD1,CASSLGTGTGGNTIYF,TGTGCCAGCAGCTTGGGAACCGGGACAGGAGGAAACACCATATATTTT
once,TRBV7-8,TRBJ1-5,TRBD1,CASSFRGHQPQHF,TGTGCCAGCAGCTTCAGGGGGCATCAGCCCCAGCATTTT
-,TRBV18,TRBJ2-2,-,CASSLQDTFNTGELFF,TGTGCCAGCTCATTACAGGACACTTTCAACACCGGGGAGCTGTTTTTT
once,TRBV5-1,TRBJ1-1,-,CASTPGGGNTEAFF,TGCGCCAGCACCCCTGGGGGAGGGAACACTGAAGCTTTCTTT
-,TRBV5-4,TRBJ1-2,-,CASSLDFYGYTF,TGTGCCAGCAGCTTGGACTTTTATGGCTACACCTTC
-,TRBV7-2,TRBJ1-2,TRBD1,CASSSDRTVYGYTF,TGTGCCAGCAGCTCGGACAGGACCGTCTATGGCTACACCTTC
-,TRBV6-5,TRBJ2-2,TRBD1,CASVDRTNTGELFF,TGTGCCAGTGTGGACAGGACGAACACCGGGGAGCTGTTTTTT